This is a list of T cell receptor beta chains from one sample in a study of neurological immune-mediated disorders. TCRdb processed the 5' RACE reads anew with MiXCR; each CDR3 protein has one entry. The repertoire holds under 60,000 distinct CDR3 sequences, with about 15% as singletons. The material sequenced was PBMCs. These receptors were obtained from a man aged 55-75 years in good health. CDR3s include the opening cysteine and the closing phenylalanine or tryptophan. A D gene is named only where the DNA matches it firmly. Size is omitted from some rows. Given values are once, few, many or a class for expanded clones.

j_call	clone_size	d_call	v_call	cdr3_nt	cdr3_aa
TRBJ2-1	many	-	TRBV9	TGTGCCAGCAGCGTAGAGGACAGCTCATACAATGAGCAGTTCTTC	CASSVEDSSYNEQFF
TRBJ2-2	many	-	TRBV21-1	TGTGCCCGCAGCGGGCGCGCGAACACCGGGGAGCTGTTTTTT	CARSGRANTGELFF
TRBJ1-1	many	-	TRBV29-1	TGCAGCGTTGGCCGGATGATATCGAACACTGAAGCTTTCTTT	CSVGRMISNTEAFF
TRBJ2-5	many	-	TRBV7-2	TGTGCCAGCAGCTTAAGGGGGCGGGATGAAGAGACCCAGTACTTC	CASSLRGRDEETQYF
TRBJ2-4	many	-	TRBV5-1	TGCGCCAGCAGCAGAGCAGGGGGGACACTAGCCAAAAACATTCAGTACTTC	CASSRAGGTLAKNIQYF
TRBJ2-2	many	-	TRBV20-1	TGCAGTGCCCCACGGCGGGATACGAACACCGGGGAGCTGTTTTTT	CSAPRRDTNTGELFF
TRBJ2-5	few	-	TRBV5-1	TGCGCCAGCAGCTTGGAGGGACGGCTCTCGGGGACCCAGTACTTC	CASSLEGRLSGTQYF
TRBJ1-5	many	-	TRBV4-3	TGCGCCAGCAGCCAAGGAGGCAATCAGCCCCAGCATTTT	CASSQGGNQPQHF
TRBJ2-3	-	-	TRBV19	TGTGCCACTTGTGTACACAGGGAGGCAGATACGCAGTATTTT	CATCVHREADTQYF
TRBJ1-2	-	TRBD1	TRBV6-5	TGTGCCAGCAGGGTGTCCGGGACAGGGGGTATTAACTATGGCTACACCTTC	CASRVSGTGGINYGYTF